This TCR beta chain was recovered during a study of blood T cell repertoires in COVID-19. V was pared by 2 bases and J by 5 bases, with 15 bases between. The CDR3 is made up of 15 amino acids. Germline V gene lookup returns CDR1 SEHNR and CDR2 FQNEAQ (reference sequence). Generated by immunoSEQ multiplex PCR, the TCRdb table keeps only in-frame clones and is missing some. Of approximately 250,000 clones in the sample, 86% were seen once. V usage is TRBV7-9 and J usage is TRBJ2-5, with TRBD2 as a possible D gene (5 bases). Sequencing input: peripheral blood. The sequence was collected from a man aged 18 to 35 with active or convalescent COVID-19. The CDR3 DNA follows: TGTGCCAGCAGCTTATCCTTCGGGGAGCGGGAGACCCAGTACTTC. This codes for CASSLSFGERETQYF.